The following is a T cell receptor beta chain sequence with its context. Its antigen is still unknown. These data come from a study of response to subunit inactivated influenza vaccine. Study conclusions and caveats: There was a suggestion from the authors that each seasonal influenza vaccination recruits few new T cells.

A single record per CDR3 protein comes from TCRdb applying MiXCR to the RT-PCR reads. The sample lists under 950,000 distinct CDR3 sequences; over 20% were seen once. V lost 3 bases to trimming and J lost 5 bases, with 15 bases between them. CDR1 and CDR2 from the germline V gene are SGHAT and FQNNGV. This CDR3 contains 15 residues. The rearrangement uses TRBV11-2 and TRBJ2-3, with TRBD1 as a possible D gene (5 bases). The sample here was PBMCs from blood, taken 5 to 6 days after vaccination. The clonotype was recovered from a man aged 50-60 years who received an inactivated influenza vaccine. CDR3 loop: CASSFGGRRVDTQYF. Written as DNA, the CDR3 is TGTGCCAGCAGCTTCGGCGGCCGCAGGGTAGATACGCAGTATTTT.